Each of the 13 T cell receptor beta chains below was sequenced from the same sample in a study of regulatory T cells in long-lasting Graves disease. Time point: newly diagnosed GD, antithyroid drugs for less than 3 months. Preparation of the TCR library used RNA extracted from PBMCs. Building the TCR beta libraries relied on iRepertoire HTBI primers, and CDR3 regions underwent Arm-PCR. TCRdb fed the multiplex PCR reads into MiXCR, producing one record per CDR3 protein. This sample yields 420,000 or so distinct CDR3 sequences, of which 16% are seen a single time; approximately 22% belongs to the top ten. The same data also contributed to another study, on T cells in Graves' hyperthyroidism and ophthalmopathy.

The sample here was peripheral blood mononuclear cells (PBMCs), taken at new diagnosis, from a patient treated with antithyroid drugs. These TCRs come from a woman aged 18 to 35 with Graves disease.

Only a few counts were recorded for this clonotype. The rearrangement links TRBV10-1 to TRBJ2-1; D gene unclear. This CDR3 has 14 residues. The germline V gene has CDR1 WNHNN and CDR2 SYGVQD (reference sequence). Trimming pared 2 bases from V and 5 bases from J, leaving 10 bases between. CDR3 nucleotide sequence: TGCGCCAGCAGTGAGAATCCGGGCAACAATGAGCAGTTCTTC. It codes for CASSENPGNNEQFF.

The genes are TRBV3-1 and TRBJ2-7, with TRBD1 matching over 7 bases. The CDR3 contains 15 residues. Germline CDR1 LGHDT, CDR2 YNNKEL (reference sequence). With 1 base clipped from V and 3 bases from J, the junction kept 6 bases outside the gene matches. CDR3 DNA: TGTGCCAGCAGCCAAGTAGGGGGCGCAATCTACGAGCAGTACTTC. Translation gives CASSQVGGAIYEQYF.

This clonotype was counted ten times or more. The chain joins TRBV20-1 to TRBJ2-7, with 8 bases that match TRBD2. Trimming at V came to 0 bases and at J to 3 bases, leaving 4 bases not matched to a gene. Germline CDR1 and CDR2: DFQATT and SNEGSKA (reference sequence). The CDR3 contains 14 residues. CDR3 amino acids: CSAREGSGVYEQYF. The CDR3 DNA sequence: TGCAGTGCTAGAGAGGGTAGCGGGGTCTACGAGCAGTACTTC.

There are a few counts of this clonotype. V usage is TRBV11-2 and J usage is TRBJ2-2; D is unresolved. The CDR3 has 14 amino acids. Trimming shortened V by 1 base and J by 6 bases, and 9 bases separated the two germline ends. CDR1 and CDR2 (germline): SGHAT, FQNNGV. The CDR3 DNA reads as TGTGCCAGCAGCTTAGGGGTCGAGTCCGGGGAGCTGTTTTTT. This gives the protein CASSLGVESGELFF.

This clonotype was observed many times. This chain connects TRBV28 to TRBJ1-4, with 9 positions matching TRBD1. The CDR3 totals 16 residues. Germline V gives CDR1 MDHEN, CDR2 SYDVKM. V gave up 4 bases and J gave up 7 bases; unmatched junction bases: 10. CDR3 in DNA: TGTGCCAGCAGTTCCCCACAGGGGGCGGGTGGTGAAAAACTGTTTTTT. As protein: CASSSPQGAGGEKLFF.

The table lists this clonotype with many counts. The rearrangement joins TRBV7-2 to TRBJ2-3; 11 bases map to TRBD2. The V and J ends lost 1 base and 6 bases, in that order; junction bases with no gene match: 6. This CDR3 has 16 residues. CDR1 SGHTA and CDR2 FQGNSA come from the germline V gene. CDR3 sequence reads: CASSLEPSGRTDTQYF. CDR3 DNA: TGTGCCAGCAGCTTAGAGCCTAGCGGGAGGACGGATACGCAGTATTTT.

Here the CDR3 DNA reads TGTGCCAGTATAGGCAGACCGCTCAATCAGCCCCAGCATTTT. It codes for CASIGRPLNQPQHF. This rearrangement joins TRBV19 to TRBJ1-5; D unclear. The CDR3 runs 14 residues. Trimming stripped 7 bases from V and 3 bases from J, with 13 bases between. CDR1 LNHDA and CDR2 SQIVND come from the germline V gene (reference sequence).

This clonotype was recorded many times. The chain uses TRBV12-3 or TRBV12-4 and TRBJ2-5; 9 positions agree with TRBD1. The CDR3 consists of 14 residues. Losses at the gene ends were 5 bases for V and 1 base for J; bases not matched to a gene: 2. CDR3 amino acids: CASSTDRGQETQYF. The CDR3 DNA is TGTGCCAGCAGTACGGACAGGGGCCAAGAGACCCAGTACTTC.

This clonotype came up many times. V is TRBV28 and J is TRBJ2-1; 8 bases are a match to TRBD2. Looked up from germline, CDR1 is MDHEN and CDR2 is SYDVKM. V shed 4 bases and J 7 bases; nucleotides not matched to a gene: 12. This CDR3 comprises 16 residues. In nucleotides, the CDR3 is TGTGCCAGCAGTTCCCCCCGGGCCCCGGGAGGGAATGAGCAGTTCTTC. Translating gives CASSSPRAPGGNEQFF.

This clonotype was counted only a few times. The CDR3, as DNA: TGTGCCAGCAGTGAAGGGGTCGGGACAGGGCTTTTAGCCAAAAACATTCAGTACTTC. Protein: CASSEGVGTGLLAKNIQYF. The chain joins TRBV2 to TRBJ2-4; 9 positions agree with TRBD1. The CDR3 has 19 residues. Per germline, CDR1 SNHLY and CDR2 FYNNEI. V was pared by 1 base and J by 0 bases, with 10 bases of the junction left unmatched.

As for this clonotype: Without the conserved terminal phenylalanine or tryptophan, this CDR3 likely stems from a read error. The genes are TRBV28 and TRBJ2-7; unclear D gene. V lost 1 base to trimming and J lost 3 bases, with 7 bases between them. The CDR3 is 13 residues long. CDR1 is MDHEN and CDR2 is SYDVKM in the germline V gene. The CDR3 here is CASSLSGDYEQYS. Here the CDR3 DNA reads TGTGCCAGCAGTTTATCTGGCGACTACGAGCAGTACTCC.

This clonotype showed up many times. Germline and junction disagree at one end, which may indicate a read error. The chain has TRBV12-3 or TRBV12-4 and TRBJ1-1; D gene uncertain. The CDR3 covers 12 residues. The CDR3 bases are TGTGCCAGCAGCTTATTCAACACTGAGGCTTTCTTT. It is translated as CASSLFNTEAFF.

This clonotype was found many times. The chain couples TRBV11-2 to TRBJ2-5, with TRBD1 as a possible D gene (6 bases). This CDR3 region has 14 residues. V was cut by 6 bases and J by 5 bases, with 16 bases left in between. CDR1 SGHAT and CDR2 FQNNGV come from the germline V gene. The CDR3 DNA is TGTGCCAGCAGTGTCAGGGGCGGTACGGAGACCCAGTACTTC. This gives the protein CASSVRGGTETQYF.